This entry lists 13 T cell receptor beta chains sequenced from one sample in a study of CD8 T cells in Susac syndrome. RNA was extracted with the RNeasy kit, and a quantity of roughly 0.5 to 1 ug was reverse transcribed using random hexamers. MiXCR, run by TCRdb on the immunoSEQ multiplex PCR reads, gives a single entry per CDR3 protein. The repertoire has some 97,000 distinct CDR3 sequences, 95% of them found once; the top ten carry approximately 0.3%. Specimen: CD8+ T cells from PBMCs. Every receptor here comes from a human donor with Susac syndrome.

This sequence joins TRBV7-2 and TRBJ1-2; D remains ambiguous. V was shortened by 4 bases and J by 2 bases, with 11 bases between the two germline ends. Germline V gene data show CDR1 as SGHTA and CDR2 as FQGNSA. The CDR3 has 14 amino acids. In nucleotides, the CDR3 is TGTGCCAGCAGCTCCCAGGACGGGAACTATGGCTACACCTTC. Protein sequence: CASSSQDGNYGYTF. Full variable domain (remainder filled in from reference TRBV7-2 and TRBJ1-2): GAGVSQSPSNKVTEKGKDVELRCDPISGHTALYWYRQSLGQGLEFLIYFQGNSAPDKSGLPSDRFSAERTGGSVSTLTIQRTQQEDSAVYLCASSSQDGNYGYTFGSGTRLTVV.

The chain recombines TRBV15 with TRBJ2-7; possibly TRBD1 for D (5 bases). Germline CDR1 reads LNHNV; CDR2 reads YYDKDF (reference sequence). Trimming took 3 bases from V and 4 from J, leaving 13 bases between them. The CDR3 extends over 14 amino acids. The DNA for the CDR3 is TGTGCCACCAGCAGGGGATTAGGGGATTACGAGCAGTACTTC. It yields the protein CATSRGLGDYEQYF.

The chain couples TRBV20-1 to TRBJ1-4; D unresolved. Trimming removed 0 bases from V and 2 bases from J, with 7 bases in between. Germline CDR1 is DFQATT and CDR2 is SNEGSKA (reference sequence). The CDR3 is made up of 14 amino acids. The CDR3, as DNA: TGCAGTGCTAGAGATCGGTTGACTAATGAAAAACTGTTTTTT. This gives the protein CSARDRLTNEKLFF.

The chain recombines TRBV20-1 with TRBJ1-2, with D possibly being TRBD1 (6 bases). V lost 4 bases, J lost 6 bases, and 21 bases lay in between. The germline V gene encodes CDR1 DFQATT and CDR2 SNEGSKA (reference sequence). This CDR3 has 15 residues. As DNA, the CDR3 is TGCAGTGCTACCCGGACAGCCCTAGGTCAGGATGGCTACACCTTC. This gives the protein CSATRTALGQDGYTF.

The chain recombines TRBV3-1 with TRBJ2-7; D is perhaps TRBD1 (6 bases). Trimming removed 4 bases from V and 6 bases from J, with 13 bases in between. The germline V gene has CDR1 LGHDT and CDR2 YNNKEL (reference sequence). The CDR3 spans 13 residues. The CDR3 region has the DNA TGTGCCAGCAGCCTAAATTCAGGGGCCGAGCAGTACTTC. Translated: CASSLNSGAEQYF.

The V gene is TRBV5-1, the J gene TRBJ2-2; no definite D call. This CDR3 spans 14 amino acids. In germline, CDR1 is SGHRS, CDR2 YFSETQ. V lost 4 bases and J lost 3, with 10 bases in between. CDR3 amino acids: CASSPGGYTGELFF. In DNA form, the CDR3 reads TGCGCCAGCAGCCCAGGCGGTTACACCGGGGAGCTGTTTTTT.

This sequence joins TRBV11-2 and TRBJ2-1; possibly TRBD2 for D (5 bases). The CDR3 spans 15 residues. V dropped 5 bases and J dropped 5 bases, with 16 bases sitting between them. CDR1 and CDR2 (germline): SGHAT, FQNNGV. CDR3 DNA sequence: TGTGCCAGCAGCGCCGAATTGGCGGGCAACAATGAGCAGTTCTTC. Protein product: CASSAELAGNNEQFF.

The chain joins TRBV6-5 to TRBJ2-2; D might be TRBD1 (5 bases). With 2 bases removed from V and 6 bases from J, the gap between germline ends came to 7 bases. The germline V gene encodes CDR1 MNHEY and CDR2 SVGAGI. The CDR3 totals 13 residues. In DNA, the CDR3 is TGTGCCAGCAGTTACCGCAGGGCCGGGGAGCTGTTTTTT. Translating gives CASSYRRAGELFF.

V gene TRBV20-1 combines with J gene TRBJ2-3, with D tentatively TRBD2 (6 bases). Deletions cut 3 bases from V and 5 bases from J, with 15 bases between. This CDR3 is 14 amino acids long. The germline gives CDR1 DFQATT, CDR2 SNEGSKA (reference sequence). The CDR3 region has the DNA TGCAGTGCTAGGGGTGCGGGGTCGGGAGATACGCAGTATTTT. Translating gives CSARGAGSGDTQYF.

CDR3 nucleotides: TGCGCCAGCAGCTTGGACACACTGAACACTGAAGCTTTCTTT. It encodes CASSLDTLNTEAFF. The V gene is TRBV5-1, the J gene TRBJ1-1; no firm D call. CDR3 size: 14 residues. V lost 0 bases, J lost 0 bases, and 6 bases lay in between. Germline loops: CDR1 SGHRS, CDR2 YFSETQ.

The chain links TRBV29-1 to TRBJ2-7, with 16 nucleotides matching TRBD2. This CDR3 region has 14 residues. Germline loops: CDR1 SQVTM, CDR2 ANQGSEA. Trimming took 7 bases from V and 2 from J; bases not matched to a gene: 2. The CDR3 coding sequence is TGCAGCGCTGGGACTAGCGGGAGGGCCTACGAGCAGTACTTC. Its protein is CSAGTSGRAYEQYF.

This chain links TRBV9 with TRBJ2-1, with TRBD2 matching 11 bases. This CDR3 spans 15 amino acids. Trimming cost V 0 bases and J 11 bases; bases outside gene matches: 7. Germline V CDR1 and CDR2: SGDLS, YYNGEE. The CDR3 sequence is CASSVGVSGGAKQFF. For the CDR3, the DNA is TGTGCCAGCAGCGTAGGGGTTAGCGGGGGGGCAAAGCAGTTCTTC.

This clonotype is a singleton in its sample. This chain connects TRBV20-1 to TRBJ2-7, with TRBD2 as a possible D gene (6 bases). The germline V gene has CDR1 DFQATT and CDR2 SNEGSKA (reference sequence). Trimming stripped 6 bases from V and 6 bases from J, with 15 bases between. The CDR3 is made up of 12 amino acids. CDR3 region: CSAKRGLGEQYF. The CDR3 DNA follows: TGCAGTGCCAAAAGGGGACTGGGCGAGCAGTACTTC.